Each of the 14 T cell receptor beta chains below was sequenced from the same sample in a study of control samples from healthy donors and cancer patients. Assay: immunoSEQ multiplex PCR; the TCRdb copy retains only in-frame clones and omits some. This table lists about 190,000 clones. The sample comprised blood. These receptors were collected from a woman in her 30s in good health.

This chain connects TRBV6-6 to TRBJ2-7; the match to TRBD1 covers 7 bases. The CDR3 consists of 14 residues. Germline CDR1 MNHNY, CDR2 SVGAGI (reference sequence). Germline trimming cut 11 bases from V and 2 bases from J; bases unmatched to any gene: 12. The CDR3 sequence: CACRDSGLTYEQYF. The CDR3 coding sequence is TGTGCCTGCCGGGACAGTGGCCTGACCTACGAGCAGTACTTC.

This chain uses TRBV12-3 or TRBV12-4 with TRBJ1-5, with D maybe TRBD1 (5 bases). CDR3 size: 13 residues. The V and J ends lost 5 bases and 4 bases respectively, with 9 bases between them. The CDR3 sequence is CASSRQQNQPQHF. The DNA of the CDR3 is TGTGCCAGCAGTCGACAGCAAAATCAGCCCCAGCATTTT.

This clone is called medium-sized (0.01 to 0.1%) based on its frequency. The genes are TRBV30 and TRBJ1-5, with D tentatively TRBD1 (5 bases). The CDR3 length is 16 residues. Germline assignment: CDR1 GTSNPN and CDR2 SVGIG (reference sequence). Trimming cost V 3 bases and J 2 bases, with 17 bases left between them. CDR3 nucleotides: TGTGCCTGGAGACGTCCGGGACTCATCGGCAATCAGCCCCAGCATTTT. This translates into CAWRRPGLIGNQPQHF.

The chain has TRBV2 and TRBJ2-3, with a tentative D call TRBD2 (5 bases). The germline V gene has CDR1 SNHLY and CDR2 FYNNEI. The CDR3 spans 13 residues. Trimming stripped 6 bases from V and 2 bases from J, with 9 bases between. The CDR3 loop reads CASRVDYTDTQYF. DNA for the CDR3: TGTGCCAGCAGGGTAGACTACACAGATACGCAGTATTTT. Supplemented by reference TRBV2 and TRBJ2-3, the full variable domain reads EPEVTQTPSHQVTQMGQEVILRCVPISNHLYFYWYRQILGQKVEFLVSFYNNEISEKSEIFDDQFSVERPDGSNFTLKIRSTKLEDSAMYFCASRVDYTDTQYFGPGTRLTVL.

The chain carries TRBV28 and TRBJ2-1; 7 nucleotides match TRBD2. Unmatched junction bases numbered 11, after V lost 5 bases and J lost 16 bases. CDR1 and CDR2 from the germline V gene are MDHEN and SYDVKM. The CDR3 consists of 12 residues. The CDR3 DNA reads TGTGCCAGCAGTATACCGTCCGGGACTACATTCTTC. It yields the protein CASSIPSGTTFF.

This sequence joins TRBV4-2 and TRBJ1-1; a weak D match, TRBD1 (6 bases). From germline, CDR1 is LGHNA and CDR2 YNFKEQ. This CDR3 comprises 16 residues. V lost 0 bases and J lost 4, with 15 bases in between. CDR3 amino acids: CASSQDAGAGGTEAFF. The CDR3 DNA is TGTGCCAGCAGCCAAGACGCGGGGGCAGGTGGCACTGAAGCTTTCTTT.

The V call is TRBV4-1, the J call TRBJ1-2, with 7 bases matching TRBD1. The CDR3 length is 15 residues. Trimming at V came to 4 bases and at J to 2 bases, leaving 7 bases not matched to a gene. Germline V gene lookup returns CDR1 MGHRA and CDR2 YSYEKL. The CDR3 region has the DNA TGCGCCAGCAGCCCGAACAGGGGTACCAACTATGGCTACACCTTC. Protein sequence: CASSPNRGTNYGYTF.

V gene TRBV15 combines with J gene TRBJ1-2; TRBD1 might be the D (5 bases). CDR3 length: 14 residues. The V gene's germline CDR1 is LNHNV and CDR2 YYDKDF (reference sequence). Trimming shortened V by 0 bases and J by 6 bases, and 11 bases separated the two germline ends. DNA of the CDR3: TGTGCCACCAGCAGAGATGGGGCAGGAAATGGCTACACCTTC. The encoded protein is CATSRDGAGNGYTF.

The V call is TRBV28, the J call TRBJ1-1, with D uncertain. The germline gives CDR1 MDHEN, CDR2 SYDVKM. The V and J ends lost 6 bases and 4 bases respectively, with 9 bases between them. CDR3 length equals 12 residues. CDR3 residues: CASRSSLTEAFF. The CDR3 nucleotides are TGTGCCAGCAGATCGTCCCTCACTGAAGCTTTCTTT.

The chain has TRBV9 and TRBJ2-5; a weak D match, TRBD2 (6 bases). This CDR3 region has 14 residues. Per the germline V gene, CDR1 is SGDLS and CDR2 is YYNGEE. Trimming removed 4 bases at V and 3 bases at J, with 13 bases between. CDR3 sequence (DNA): TGTGCCAGCAGCCCTGGGGGACTTGAAGAGACCCAGTACTTC. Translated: CASSPGGLEETQYF.

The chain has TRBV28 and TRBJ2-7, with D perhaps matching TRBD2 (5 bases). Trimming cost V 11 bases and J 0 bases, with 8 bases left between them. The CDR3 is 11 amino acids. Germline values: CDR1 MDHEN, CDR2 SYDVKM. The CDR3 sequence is CAGGSSYEQYF. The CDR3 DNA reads TGTGCCGGAGGCAGCTCCTACGAGCAGTACTTC.

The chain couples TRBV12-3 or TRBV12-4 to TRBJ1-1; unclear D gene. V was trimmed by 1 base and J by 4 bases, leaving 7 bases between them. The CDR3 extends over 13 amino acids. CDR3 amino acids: CASSLGLITEAFF. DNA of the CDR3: TGTGCCAGCAGTTTAGGGCTTATCACTGAAGCTTTCTTT.

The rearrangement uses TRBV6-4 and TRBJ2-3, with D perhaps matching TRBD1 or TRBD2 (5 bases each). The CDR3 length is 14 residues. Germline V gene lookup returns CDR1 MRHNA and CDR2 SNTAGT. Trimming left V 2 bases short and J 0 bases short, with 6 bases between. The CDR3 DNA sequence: TGTGCCAGCAGTGACGGGACCAGCACAGATACGCAGTATTTT. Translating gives CASSDGTSTDTQYF.

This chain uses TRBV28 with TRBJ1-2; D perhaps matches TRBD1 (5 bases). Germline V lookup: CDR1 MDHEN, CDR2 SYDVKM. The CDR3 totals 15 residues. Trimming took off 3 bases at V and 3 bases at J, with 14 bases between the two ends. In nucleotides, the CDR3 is TGTGCCAGCAGTTTGATCAATCAGGGCGACTATGGCTACACCTTC. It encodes CASSLINQGDYGYTF.